This passage covers 25 T cell receptor beta chains from one sample sequenced in a study of CXCR3-negative and CXCR3-positive naive CD8 T cells. Study findings and constraints: Naive cells that were CXCR3-positive had more hydrophobic TRB CDR3s (compared with CXCR3-negative naive cells).

Their antigen targets remain unknown. UMI-labeled 5' RACE yielded the TRB cDNA libraries. For each CDR3 protein, TCRdb gives one entry from its re-call of the 5' RACE reads, without DNA. The ten most abundant clones cover under 1.5% of a sample with some 7,000 distinct CDR3 sequences. The specimen sequenced was naive CXCR3+ CD8+ T cells from blood. The sample's subset: CD45RO-CCR7+CD27+CD95- naive CD8+ T cells expressing CXCR3 (TNR3+). The source is a human donor in good health. Some clones in this sample may be carry-over from other donors' samples.

Measured by frequency, this clonotype is medium-sized (0.01 to 0.1%). The chain combines TRBV7-9 with TRBJ1-5. CDR3 length: 12 residues. CDR1 SEHNR and CDR2 FQNEAQ come from the germline V gene (reference sequence). CDR3 in amino acids: CASSLEKQPQHF.

This clonotype ranks as medium-sized in terms of frequency. The chain carries TRBV29-1 and TRBJ2-1; absent DNA, TCRdb's TRBD1 call cannot be checked. The CDR3 runs 14 residues. The germline V gene encodes CDR1 SQVTM and CDR2 ANQGSEA. CDR3 region: CSVHKGGEYNEQFF.

The chain is built from TRBV29-1 and TRBJ2-3. The CDR3 extends over 11 amino acids. Germline V gene data show CDR1 as SQVTM and CDR2 as ANQGSEA. This CDR3 reads CSAGSTDTQYF.

The rearrangement joins TRBV13 to TRBJ2-1; the D call of TRBD2 rests on TCRdb alone, since no DNA is present to check it. The germline gives CDR1 PRHDT, CDR2 FYEKMQ (reference sequence). This CDR3 has 16 residues. The CDR3 protein is CASSLAPGTSLNEQFF.

The J gene is TRBJ1-1, the V gene TRBV4-1; TCRdb calls TRBD1, which cannot be checked without DNA. The CDR3 loop spans 15 amino acids. The germline V gene has CDR1 MGHRA and CDR2 YSYEKL. The CDR3 spells CASSQVGQGSPEAFF.

This sequence joins TRBV12-3 or TRBV12-4 and TRBJ2-1; TCRdb indicates TRBD2, and absent DNA this call remains unverified. The CDR3 is 14 amino acids. CDR3: CASSGLAGDNEQFF.

This chain connects TRBV7-3 to TRBJ2-2; TCRdb returns TRBD1, unconfirmable since there is no DNA. The length of the CDR3 is 15 residues. CDR1 and CDR2 from the germline V gene are SGHTA and FQGTGA. CDR3 region: CASSSDIPGTGELFF. The full variable domain, with the rest looked up from reference TRBV7-3 and TRBJ2-2, is GAGVSQTPSNKVTEKGKYVELRCDPISGHTALYWYRQSLGQGPEFLIYFQGTGAADDSGLPNDRFFAVRPEGSVSTLKIQRTERGDSAVYLCASSSDIPGTGELFFGEGSRLTVL.

The chain recombines TRBV7-9 with TRBJ2-1; TCRdb reports TRBD2, a call that lacks DNA to check it against. In germline, CDR1 is SEHNR, CDR2 FQNEAQ (reference sequence). The CDR3 consists of 18 residues. Here the CDR3 reads CASSIYGGLAGNYNEQFF.

The chain combines TRBV29-1 with TRBJ2-3. The CDR3 is 12 residues long. Germline V CDR1 and CDR2: SQVTM, ANQGSEA. The CDR3 sequence is CSVDIWADTQYF.

The V call is TRBV28, the J call TRBJ1-1; TCRdb's D call of TRBD1 is untestable without DNA. CDR3 length equals 14 residues. In germline, CDR1 is MDHEN, CDR2 SYDVKM. The CDR3 sequence: CASGSGSGGLEAFF. The entire variable domain, with the rest obtained from reference TRBV28 and TRBJ1-1, is as follows: DVKVTQSSRYLVKRTGEKVFLECVQDMDHENMFWYRQDPGLGLRLIYFSYDVKMKEKGDIPEGYSVSREKKERFSLILESASTNQTSMYLCASGSGSGGLEAFFGQGTRLTVV.

This clonotype shows up as medium-sized (0.01 to 0.1%) by frequency. The CDR3 is CSPGRTSRPPTDTQYF. V gene TRBV29-1 combines with J gene TRBJ2-3; TCRdb indicates TRBD2, and absent DNA this call remains unverified. The germline gives CDR1 SQVTM, CDR2 ANQGSEA. The CDR3 consists of 16 residues.

This clonotype shows up as medium-sized (0.01 to 0.1%) by frequency. This chain links TRBV27 with TRBJ2-3; TCRdb gives TRBD2 as the D gene, but with no DNA this cannot be confirmed. Germline V gene data show CDR1 as MNHEY and CDR2 as SMNVEV (reference sequence). The length of the CDR3 is 16 residues. CDR3 sequence reads: CASRPSSGSAADTQYF.

This clonotype is classed as medium-sized by frequency. The J gene is TRBJ2-1, the V gene TRBV18. The CDR3 totals 16 residues. Germline V gene lookup returns CDR1 KGHSH and CDR2 LQKENI. The CDR3 reads CASSPPPVSSYNEQFF.

The chain couples TRBV7-9 to TRBJ2-1; TCRdb's D call, TRBD1, is unchecked because there is no DNA. The CDR3 covers 15 residues. Germline V lookup: CDR1 SEHNR, CDR2 FQNEAQ (reference sequence). The CDR3 loop is CASSLPLDSTDEQFF.

Frequency places this clonotype as medium-sized. This chain joins TRBV12-3 or TRBV12-4 and TRBJ2-7. CDR3 size: 12 residues. CDR3 residues: CASSLDIYEQYF.

Considering frequency, this clonotype is medium-sized. The chain couples TRBV7-9 to TRBJ1-2; TCRdb designates TRBD1, a call that cannot be tested without DNA. CDR1 is SEHNR and CDR2 is FQNEAQ in the germline V gene (reference sequence). The CDR3 totals 14 residues. CDR3 amino acids: CASSRDDRNYGYTF.

This clonotype is called medium-sized based on its frequency. The rearrangement uses TRBV11-2 and TRBJ1-1; TCRdb selects TRBD1, and the lack of DNA leaves this call unchecked. This CDR3 spans 15 amino acids. Per the germline V gene, CDR1 is SGHAT and CDR2 is FQNNGV. The CDR3: CASSLPGQGYTEAFF.

This clonotype registers medium-sized (0.01 to 0.1%) by frequency. This chain joins TRBV4-2 and TRBJ2-3. The CDR3 has 16 residues. Germline-derived CDR1 and CDR2 are LGHNA and YNFKEQ. CDR3 residues: CASSQEIVQGTDTQYF.

V gene TRBV20-1 combines with J gene TRBJ2-3. The CDR3 is 11 residues long. Germline V lookup: CDR1 DFQATT, CDR2 SNEGSKA (reference sequence). The CDR3 here is CSAAYADTQYF.

By frequency, this clonotype registers medium-sized. The chain links TRBV29-1 to TRBJ1-2; there is no DNA to check the TCRdb D call of TRBD1. The germline V gene has CDR1 SQVTM and CDR2 ANQGSEA. The CDR3 covers 17 residues. The CDR3 here is CSVEGWGQGPLSYGYTF.

The rearrangement uses TRBV14 and TRBJ2-7; TCRdb gives TRBD1 as the D gene, but with no DNA this cannot be confirmed. This CDR3 has 14 amino acids. Germline V gene data show CDR1 as SGHDN and CDR2 as FVKESK. The CDR3: CASSSGQGPYEQYF. The full variable domain, rest sourced from reference TRBV14 and TRBJ2-7, is EAGVTQFPSHSVIEKGQTVTLRCDPISGHDNLYWYRRVMGKEIKFLLHFVKESKQDESGMPNNRFLAERTGGTYSTLKVQPAELEDSGVYFCASSSGQGPYEQYFGPGTRLTVT.

This clonotype is labeled medium-sized based on frequency. J is TRBJ2-7 and V is TRBV20-1; lacking DNA, the TRBD1 call made by TCRdb goes unchecked. This CDR3 comprises 17 residues. The germline V gene has CDR1 DFQATT and CDR2 SNEGSKA (reference sequence). The CDR3: CSASPKAPSRTIFEQYF.

The rearrangement uses TRBV25-1 and TRBJ2-5. Germline V gene sequence: CDR1 MGHDK, CDR2 SYGVNS. The CDR3 has 14 amino acids. CDR3 region: CASSGLGFQETQYF.

This chain joins TRBV7-6 and TRBJ1-2; the TRBD1 assignment by TCRdb is unverifiable without DNA. Germline CDR1 is SGHVS and CDR2 is FNYEAQ. The CDR3 runs to 13 residues. This chain's CDR3 is CACSPAGDYGYTF.

The V gene is TRBV29-1, the J gene TRBJ2-3; with no DNA, the TCRdb D assignment of TRBD2 cannot be verified. The CDR3 is made up of 14 amino acids. The germline V gene encodes CDR1 SQVTM and CDR2 ANQGSEA. The CDR3 sequence: CSLDQGLATDTQYF.